Following are 14 T cell receptor beta chains from one sample sequenced in a study of radiotherapy plus CTLA-4 blockade in lung cancer. The protocol was immunoSEQ multiplex PCR, while the TCRdb copy is restricted to in-frame clones and leaves out a portion. The repertoire holds more than 95,000 clones, with about 70% as singletons. Sequencing used peripheral blood, obtained from a patient treated with radiotherapy plus ipilimumab. The receptors shown here come from a human donor with non-small cell lung cancer who had a partial response to radiotherapy plus ipilimumab. Some clones in this sample may be carry-over from other donors' samples.

Points on this clone: The same CDR3 arises from other DNA sequences in this sample as well. The genes are TRBV9 and TRBJ2-5; 9 nucleotides match TRBD2. V shed 4 bases, J shed 4 bases, and the junction held 11 bases outside the gene matches. There are 16 residues in the CDR3. Germline CDR1 reads SGDLS; CDR2 reads YYNGEE. The CDR3 region has the DNA TGTGCCAGCAGCAGGGGGCGGGGGGGCCGGCGAGAGACCCAGTACTTC. Translated, it gives CASSRGRGGRRETQYF.

The V call is TRBV2, the J call TRBJ1-5; 7 bases align to TRBD1. Germline trimming cut 0 bases from V and 3 bases from J; bases unmatched to any gene: 11. The CDR3 length is 18 residues. Germline assignment: CDR1 SNHLY and CDR2 FYNNEI. The CDR3 nucleotides are TGTGCCAGCAGTGAAGCGTATCCGCTCAGGGGGAACAATCAGCCCCAGCATTTT. Its protein is CASSEAYPLRGNNQPQHF.

As regards this clone: The same CDR3 is also encoded by other DNA sequences in this sample. The chain uses TRBV11-2 and TRBJ1-1, with 8 bases fitting TRBD1. The CDR3 runs 13 residues. Trimming removed 4 bases from V and 4 bases from J; junction bases left unmatched: 2. Germline V CDR1 and CDR2: SGHAT, FQNNGV. CDR3: CASSSQGGTEAFF. As DNA, the CDR3 is TGTGCCAGCAGCTCACAGGGGGGCACTGAAGCTTTCTTT.

CDR3 loop: CASSPQQSGNTIYF. CDR3 in DNA: TGTGCCAGCAGCCCCCAACAATCTGGAAACACCATATATTTT. This chain joins TRBV7-8 and TRBJ1-3; D is uncertain. CDR1 and CDR2 (germline): SGHVS, FQNEAQ. V shed 5 bases and J shed 1 base, with 9 bases lying between them. The CDR3 is 14 amino acids.

The rearrangement uses TRBV5-4 and TRBJ2-1, with TRBD2 identical over 8 bases. Trimming took 4 bases from V and 6 from J; bases not matched to a gene: 15. The CDR3 is 17 amino acids. Per the germline V gene, CDR1 is SGHNT and CDR2 is YYREEE (reference sequence). The CDR3 nucleotides are TGTGCCAGCAGCCCCTCCGGAACTAGCGGAGGGATCAATGAGCAGTTCTTC. As protein: CASSPSGTSGGINEQFF.

The V gene is TRBV7-6, the J gene TRBJ2-7, with 7 bases identical to TRBD1. The CDR3 runs 14 residues. Germline V gives CDR1 SGHVS, CDR2 FNYEAQ. The CDR3 loop is CTTDSPGQTYEQYF. The DNA of the CDR3 is TGTACCACCGATTCACCGGGACAGACCTACGAGCAGTACTTC. The variable domain in full, with the rest retrieved from reference TRBV7-6 and TRBJ2-7, is GAGVSQSPRYKVTKRGQDVALRCDPISGHVSLYWYRQALGQGPEFLTYFNYEAQQDKSGLPNDRFSAERPEGSISTLTIQRTEQRDSAMYRCTTDSPGQTYEQYFGPGTRLTVT.

This clone was counted only a few times. The V gene is TRBV5-1, the J gene TRBJ1-2; tentatively, D is TRBD1 (5 bases). The length of the CDR3 is 14 residues. V gave up 5 bases and J gave up 8 bases, with 19 bases separating them. Germline loops: CDR1 SGHRS, CDR2 YFSETQ. CDR3 residues: CASSIGEQGRGYTF. CDR3 sequence (DNA): TGCGCCAGCAGTATAGGCGAGCAGGGTCGAGGCTACACCTTC.

The chain uses TRBV6-6 and TRBJ2-1; D is unclear. Per germline, CDR1 MNHNY and CDR2 SVGAGI (reference sequence). The CDR3 contains 14 residues. V lost 4 bases, J lost 0 bases, and 7 bases lay in between. The CDR3 here is CASSSESSYNEQFF. CDR3 in DNA: TGTGCCAGCAGTTCGGAGAGCTCCTACAATGAGCAGTTCTTC.

This clone was counted a single time. V gene TRBV7-3 combines with J gene TRBJ2-5; the D gene is possibly TRBD2 (7 bases). CDR1 SGHTA and CDR2 FQGTGA come from the germline V gene. The CDR3 consists of 13 residues. V lost 4 bases, J lost 5 bases, and 11 bases lay in between. The CDR3 loop is CASSSRGGETQYF. CDR3 sequence (DNA): TGTGCCAGCAGCTCGAGGGGGGGGGAGACCCAGTACTTC.

This chain connects TRBV19 to TRBJ2-3; D gene unclear. With 3 bases removed from V and 4 bases from J, the gap between germline ends came to 11 bases. Germline CDR1 and CDR2: LNHDA and SQIVND (reference sequence). The CDR3 has 14 amino acids. The CDR3 nucleotides read TGTGCCAGTAGTATGGTCAATGAGGCAGATACGCAGTATTTT. It translates to CASSMVNEADTQYF.

The rearrangement links TRBV5-1 to TRBJ1-1; D is possibly TRBD1 (5 bases). CDR1 and CDR2 from the germline V gene are SGHRS and YFSETQ. The CDR3 length is 15 residues. The V gene lost 0 bases and the J gene lost 0 bases, with 9 bases spanning the gap. The CDR3 protein is CASSLGGGMNTEAFF. For the CDR3, the DNA is TGCGCCAGCAGCTTGGGGGGCGGAATGAACACTGAAGCTTTCTTT.

The J gene is TRBJ1-2, the V gene TRBV9, with 7 bases identical to TRBD1. After removal of 1 base from V and 2 bases from J, the junction contained 8 bases not matched to a gene. Germline CDR1 is SGDLS and CDR2 is YYNGEE. This CDR3 has 16 residues. The CDR3 loop reads CASSVSPGQTNYGYTF. The CDR3 coding sequence is TGTGCCAGCAGCGTATCCCCGGGACAGACGAACTATGGCTACACCTTC.

J is TRBJ1-5 and V is TRBV19; no definite D call. The CDR3 contains 15 residues. From germline, CDR1 is LNHDA and CDR2 SQIVND (reference sequence). V lost 1 base to trimming and J lost 6 bases, with 13 bases between them. The CDR3 protein is CASSIGPGGSQPQHF. The CDR3 nucleotides read TGTGCCAGTAGTATAGGTCCTGGAGGGTCTCAGCCCCAGCATTTT.

The rearrangement links TRBV5-4 to TRBJ1-2; TRBD1 is a possible D gene (5 bases). Germline assignment: CDR1 SGHNT and CDR2 YYREEE (reference sequence). V was cut by 0 bases and J by 2 bases, with 5 bases left in between. CDR3 length: 13 residues. CDR3 nucleotides: TGTGCCAGCAGCTTGGGACAGAACTATGGCTACACCTTC. It is translated as CASSLGQNYGYTF. Using reference TRBV5-4 and TRBJ1-2 for the parts outside the CDR3, the full variable domain is ETGVTQSPTHLIKTRGQQVTLRCSSQSGHNTVSWYQQALGQGPQFIFQYYREEENGRGNFPPRFSGLQFPNYSSELNVNALELDDSALYLCASSLGQNYGYTFGSGTRLTVV.